The 23 T cell receptor beta chains presented below share a single source sample, sequenced in a study of blood T cell repertoires in COVID-19. TCRdb keeps only in-frame clones here, not all; method: immunoSEQ multiplex PCR. The sample carries around 180,000 clones, 88% recorded once. What was sequenced was peripheral blood. The source is a man in his 60s with acute or convalescent COVID-19.

The V gene is TRBV5-1, the J gene TRBJ2-5; 11 positions match TRBD2. Looked up from germline, CDR1 is SGHRS and CDR2 is YFSETQ. There are 17 residues in the CDR3. Trimming at V came to 4 bases and at J to 5 bases, leaving 13 bases not matched to a gene. The CDR3 region is CASSPGRLAGGFETQYF. The CDR3 nucleotides read TGCGCCAGCAGCCCTGGCAGGCTAGCGGGGGGTTTCGAGACCCAGTACTTC. The whole variable domain, remainder taken from reference TRBV5-1 and TRBJ2-5, is KAGVTQTPRYLIKTRGQQVTLSCSPISGHRSVSWYQQTPGQGLQFLFEYFSETQRNKGNFPGRFSGRQFSNSRSEMNVSTLELGDSALYLCASSPGRLAGGFETQYFGPGTRLLVL.

Here the CDR3 DNA reads TGCGCCAGCAGCCCAGGACAGGGCCCAGATACGCAGTATTTT. This sequence encodes CASSPGQGPDTQYF. The V call is TRBV5-1, the J call TRBJ2-3; TRBD1 matches 8 bases. Germline lookup yields CDR1 SGHRS and CDR2 YFSETQ. CDR3 size: 14 residues. V dropped 4 bases and J dropped 4; count of bases not matched to a gene: 5.

J is TRBJ1-1 and V is TRBV5-1; D uncertain. This CDR3 region has 16 residues. The V gene's germline CDR1 is SGHRS and CDR2 YFSETQ. V lost 1 base, J lost 0 bases, and 13 bases lay in between. The CDR3 here is CASSLSTGIMNTEAFF. The CDR3 nucleotides read TGCGCCAGCAGCTTGTCAACGGGGATTATGAACACTGAAGCTTTCTTT.

This chain connects TRBV9 to TRBJ1-2; D is possibly TRBD1 (6 bases). Germline V gene lookup returns CDR1 SGDLS and CDR2 YYNGEE. The CDR3 runs 15 residues. The V end lost 4 bases, the J end lost 0 bases, and 13 bases lay between the germline ends. CDR3 nucleotides: TGTGCCAGCAGCAAGGACAGTACCTCTAACTATGGCTACACCTTC. Its protein product is CASSKDSTSNYGYTF.

This chain links TRBV14 with TRBJ2-3, with D hard to call. CDR1 SGHDN and CDR2 FVKESK come from the germline V gene. The germline V and J ends were trimmed by 1 base and 5 bases, with 16 bases remaining between them. The CDR3 spans 16 residues. The DNA of the CDR3 is TGTGCCAGCAGCCAAGTGCAGTTGGGCATGGGAGATACGCAGTATTTT. The encoded protein is CASSQVQLGMGDTQYF.

V gene TRBV6-2 or TRBV6-3 combines with J gene TRBJ2-2; no clear D gene. Germline V lookup: CDR1 MNHEY, CDR2 SVGEGT. V was trimmed by 2 bases and J by 3 bases, leaving 10 bases between them. This CDR3 is 15 amino acids long. This CDR3 reads CASSYTGPDTGELFF. The CDR3 DNA reads TGTGCCAGCAGTTACACGGGTCCAGACACCGGGGAGCTGTTTTTT.

The chain combines TRBV19 with TRBJ2-2; TRBD1 agrees at 9 bases. Germline values: CDR1 LNHDA, CDR2 SQIVND (reference sequence). With 7 bases clipped from V and 5 bases from J, the junction kept 5 bases outside the gene matches. This CDR3 contains 14 residues. CDR3 residues: CASIGTGKTGELFF. The CDR3 DNA sequence: TGTGCCAGTATTGGGACAGGGAAAACCGGGGAGCTGTTTTTT.

The rearrangement links TRBV7-2 to TRBJ2-5; 7 nucleotides line up with TRBD2. The V gene end was trimmed by 0 bases and the J gene end by 2 bases; junction bases not matched to a gene: 9. The CDR3 is made up of 17 amino acids. Germline V gene lookup returns CDR1 SGHTA and CDR2 FQGNSA. The CDR3 DNA reads as TGTGCCAGCAGCTTAGCTGGGGCGGGAGAAAGTCAAGAGACCCAGTACTTC. It specifies CASSLAGAGESQETQYF.

DNA for the CDR3: TGCGCCAGCAGCTTGGTTGCAGGGGGCTCCTATGGCTACACCTTC. It encodes CASSLVAGGSYGYTF. The chain employs TRBV5-1 and TRBJ1-2; 8 bases are a match to TRBD1. CDR3 length: 15 amino acids. V dropped 0 bases and J dropped 4; count of bases not matched to a gene: 5. Germline CDR1 and CDR2: SGHRS and YFSETQ.

J is TRBJ1-2 and V is TRBV10-3; weak D call: TRBD1 (5 bases). CDR3 length: 14 amino acids. The V end was cut by 0 bases, the J end by 4 bases, with 9 bases between. Germline assignment: CDR1 ENHRY and CDR2 SYGVKD. Written as DNA, the CDR3 is TGTGCCATCAGTGAGTCGATGACAGCCTATGGCTACACCTTC. It translates to CAISESMTAYGYTF.

The chain carries TRBV28 and TRBJ2-5; maybe TRBD2 (6 bases). CDR1 and CDR2 (germline): MDHEN, SYDVKM. The CDR3 runs to 14 residues. V was clipped by 7 bases and J by 1 base, with 13 bases between them. CDR3 region: CASNIGGIQETQYF. CDR3 sequence (DNA): TGTGCCAGCAACATTGGGGGGATCCAAGAGACCCAGTACTTC.

The gene calls are TRBV5-1 and TRBJ1-6; 7 bases align to TRBD1. Germline CDR1 and CDR2: SGHRS and YFSETQ. The CDR3 has 14 amino acids. The trim removed 4 bases at V and 6 bases at J, leaving 4 bases unmatched. The CDR3 coding sequence is TGCGCCAGCAGCGCGGGACAGTTTAATTCACCCCTCCACTTT. It specifies CASSAGQFNSPLHF.

The V call is TRBV11-2, the J call TRBJ2-1, with D possibly matching TRBD2 (6 bases). This CDR3 contains 15 residues. V was pared by 5 bases and J by 0 bases, with 11 bases between. The germline gives CDR1 SGHAT, CDR2 FQNNGV. The CDR3 coding sequence is TGTGCCAGCAGCAGACTAGGTAGCTCCTACAATGAGCAGTTCTTC. Its translation is CASSRLGSSYNEQFF. Using reference TRBV11-2 and TRBJ2-1 for the parts outside the CDR3, the full variable domain is EAGVAQSPRYKIIEKRQSVAFWCNPISGHATLYWYQQILGQGPKLLIQFQNNGVVDDSQLPKDRFSAERLKGVDSTLKIQPAKLEDSAVYLCASSRLGSSYNEQFFGPGTRLTVL.

V and J are TRBV19 and TRBJ1-1, with TRBD1 as a possible D gene (6 bases). CDR3 size: 16 residues. CDR1 LNHDA and CDR2 SQIVND come from the germline V gene (reference sequence). V shed 0 bases and J shed 1 base, with 12 bases lying between them. CDR3 amino acids: CASSIDVGGANTEAFF. The CDR3 DNA sequence: TGTGCCAGTAGTATAGACGTAGGGGGGGCGAACACTGAAGCTTTCTTT.

V and J are TRBV19 and TRBJ1-3; D gene ambiguous. Germline values: CDR1 LNHDA, CDR2 SQIVND (reference sequence). Trimming took off 7 bases at V and 0 bases at J, with 7 bases between the two ends. The CDR3 sequence is 13 residues long. The DNA of the CDR3 is TGTGCCAGTATCCACACCTCTGGAAACACCATATATTTT. This encodes CASIHTSGNTIYF.

The chain couples TRBV4-3 to TRBJ1-1; possibly TRBD1 for D (6 bases). V was shortened by 1 base and J by 5 bases, with 14 bases between the two germline ends. This CDR3 has 15 amino acids. Germline CDR1 LGHNA, CDR2 YSLEER. CDR3 DNA sequence: TGCGCCAGCAGCCAAGGAGGGGGATCGGAGACTGAAGCTTTCTTT. It translates to CASSQGGGSETEAFF.

This chain uses TRBV10-3 with TRBJ2-7; D not certain. The CDR3 runs to 13 residues. The germline V gene encodes CDR1 ENHRY and CDR2 SYGVKD. The germline V and J ends were trimmed by 0 bases and 4 bases, with 7 bases remaining between them. CDR3 bases: TGTGCCATCAGTGAGTCGAGTTCTTACGAGCAGTACTTC. Amino acid sequence: CAISESSSYEQYF.

This chain joins TRBV4-2 and TRBJ2-3; 13 bases agree with TRBD2. This CDR3 contains 16 residues. Per the germline V gene, CDR1 is LGHNA and CDR2 is YNFKEQ. The ends lost 4 bases at V and 4 bases at J; junction bases unmatched: 5. This CDR3 reads CASSPGLAGVADTQYF. Here the CDR3 DNA reads TGTGCCAGCAGCCCCGGACTAGCGGGGGTGGCAGATACGCAGTATTTT.

J is TRBJ2-5 and V is TRBV18; 9 nucleotides agree with TRBD1. This CDR3 spans 14 amino acids. Germline CDR1 reads KGHSH; CDR2 reads LQKENI. Germline trimming cut 3 bases from V and 5 bases from J; bases unmatched to any gene: 4. The CDR3 nucleotides are TGTGCCAGCTCACCCGGGACAGGGATCGAGACCCAGTACTTC. It is translated as CASSPGTGIETQYF. Based on the CDR3 plus reference TRBV18 and TRBJ2-5, the full variable domain is NAGVMQNPRHLVRRRGQEARLRCSPMKGHSHVYWYRQLPEEGLKFMVYLQKENIIDESGMPKERFSAEFPKEGPSILRIQQVVRGDSAAYFCASSPGTGIETQYFGPGTRLLVL.

The chain has TRBV6-5 and TRBJ1-4; the D is unclear. The CDR3 sequence is 13 residues long. V was trimmed by 6 bases and J by 6 bases, leaving 11 bases between them. The germline gives CDR1 MNHEY, CDR2 SVGAGI. DNA for the CDR3: TGTGCCAGCAGAGCTCCTGGAGATGAAAAACTGTTTTTT. This translates into CASRAPGDEKLFF.

In this sample, this clone turned up once. The CDR3 protein is CASSKDRGLLEQYF. In DNA, the CDR3 is TGTGCCAGCAGTAAGGACAGGGGGCTTCTCGAGCAGTACTTC. J is TRBJ2-7 and V is TRBV27; 11 nucleotides line up with TRBD1. Trimming cost V 5 bases and J 6 bases; bases outside gene matches: 6. This CDR3 region has 14 residues. CDR1 is MNHEY and CDR2 is SMNVEV in the germline V gene (reference sequence).

Here the CDR3 reads CASSLVVAEQYF. The CDR3 coding sequence is TGTGCCAGCAGTTTAGTGGTGGCCGAGCAGTACTTC. The chain has TRBV12-3 or TRBV12-4 and TRBJ2-7, with unresolved D. Trimming took off 1 base at V and 6 bases at J, with 7 bases between the two ends. The CDR3 is 12 residues long.

The V call is TRBV7-7, the J call TRBJ2-2; possibly TRBD2 for D (6 bases). Germline CDR1 SSHAT, CDR2 FNYEAQ (reference sequence). The CDR3 is made up of 15 amino acids. The germline V and J ends were trimmed by 0 bases and 7 bases, with 12 bases remaining between them. The CDR3 region has the DNA TGTGCCAGCAGCTTAGCCCCCGGAGGGAACGGGGAGCTGTTTTTT. Protein: CASSLAPGGNGELFF.